This TCR beta chain came from a study of cytomegalovirus exposure and HLA in healthy donors. Some clones are missing from TCRdb's copy, which holds only in-frame ones; the method was immunoSEQ multiplex PCR. Among 150,000 to 200,000 clones listed, roughly 83% were seen once. With respect to this clone: Antigen unknown.

General observations from the study: A few CMV-associated chains proved CMV antigen-specific in vitro.

Germline trimming cut 0 bases from V and 3 bases from J; bases unmatched to any gene: 9. From germline, CDR1 is SGHDT and CDR2 YYEEEE. This CDR3 has 16 residues. The chain combines TRBV5-6 with TRBJ2-7; TRBD1 matches 7 bases. Specimen: PBMCs. The TCR sequence derives from a man between 25 and 39 years old in good health and CMV-seropositive. The CDR3 bases are TGTGCCAGCAGCTTGGTTACAGGGGACGTGTACTACGAGCAGTACTTC. Its protein is CASSLVTGDVYYEQYF. The entire variable domain, with the rest obtained from reference TRBV5-6 and TRBJ2-7, is as follows: DAGVTQSPTHLIKTRGQQVTLRCSPKSGHDTVSWYQQALGQGPQFIFQYYEEEERQRGNFPDRFSGHQFPNYSSELNVNALLLGDSALYLCASSLVTGDVYYEQYFGPGTRLTVT.